This T cell receptor (beta chain) is from a study of T-cell reconstitution after alpha-beta-depleted transplantation in children. The CDR3 loop spans 15 amino acids. The germline V gene has CDR1 SGHRS and CDR2 YFSETQ. After removal of 0 bases from V and 6 bases from J, the junction contained 7 bases not matched to a gene. This clonotype appeared a few times. For TCRbeta, the library was prepared with unique molecular identifiers. TCRdb ran MiXCR on the PCR reads and lists one entry per CDR3 protein. The table lists about 610,000 distinct CDR3 sequences, roughly a tenth of them singletons. The sequencing here drew on PBMCs from the stem cell graft donor, taken from the stem cell graft. The chain couples TRBV5-1 to TRBJ2-7; 9 bases line up with TRBD1. The TCR comes from a human donor who donated a stem cell graft to a child with acute myeloid leukemia. The CDR3 protein is CASSLEQGAFREQYF. CDR3 nucleotides: TGCGCCAGCAGCTTGGAACAGGGGGCATTCCGCGAGCAGTACTTC. Looking up the rest from reference TRBV5-1 and TRBJ2-7 gives the full variable domain: KAGVTQTPRYLIKTRGQQVTLSCSPISGHRSVSWYQQTPGQGLQFLFEYFSETQRNKGNFPGRFSGRQFSNSRSEMNVSTLELGDSALYLCASSLEQGAFREQYFGPGTRLTVT.